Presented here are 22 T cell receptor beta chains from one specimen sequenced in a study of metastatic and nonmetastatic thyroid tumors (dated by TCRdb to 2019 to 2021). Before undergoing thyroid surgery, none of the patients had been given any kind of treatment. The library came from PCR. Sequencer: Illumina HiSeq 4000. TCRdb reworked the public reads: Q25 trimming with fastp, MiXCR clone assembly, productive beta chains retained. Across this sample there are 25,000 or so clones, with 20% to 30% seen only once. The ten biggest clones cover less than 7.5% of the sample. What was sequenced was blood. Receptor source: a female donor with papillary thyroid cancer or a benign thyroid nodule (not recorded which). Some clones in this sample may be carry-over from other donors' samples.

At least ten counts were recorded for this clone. CDR3 region: CASSLGDRLGSKDTQYF. The CDR3 DNA reads TGCGCCAGCAGCTTGGGCGACCGACTAGGTTCTAAAGATACGCAGTATTTT. J is TRBJ2-3 and V is TRBV5-1, with D perhaps matching TRBD2 (6 bases). The CDR3 is 17 amino acids. The V gene's germline CDR1 is SGHRS and CDR2 YFSETQ. V gave up 0 bases and J gave up 5 bases, with 19 bases separating them.

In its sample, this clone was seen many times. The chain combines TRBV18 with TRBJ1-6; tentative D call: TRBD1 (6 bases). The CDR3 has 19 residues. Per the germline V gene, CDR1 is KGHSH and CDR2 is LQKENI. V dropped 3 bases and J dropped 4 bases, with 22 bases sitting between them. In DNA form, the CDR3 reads TGTGCCAGCTCACCTACGGGGGCCTTCTCGTTCGCTTATAATTCACCCCTCCACTTT. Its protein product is CASSPTGAFSFAYNSPLHF.

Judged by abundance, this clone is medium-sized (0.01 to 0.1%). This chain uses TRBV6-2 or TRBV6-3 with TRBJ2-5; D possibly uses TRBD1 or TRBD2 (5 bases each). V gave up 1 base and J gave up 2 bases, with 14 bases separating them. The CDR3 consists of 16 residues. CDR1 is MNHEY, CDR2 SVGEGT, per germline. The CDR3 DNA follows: TGTGCCAGCAGTTACTGGCCGCCTGGGGGACAAGAGACCCAGTACTTC. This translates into CASSYWPPGGQETQYF.

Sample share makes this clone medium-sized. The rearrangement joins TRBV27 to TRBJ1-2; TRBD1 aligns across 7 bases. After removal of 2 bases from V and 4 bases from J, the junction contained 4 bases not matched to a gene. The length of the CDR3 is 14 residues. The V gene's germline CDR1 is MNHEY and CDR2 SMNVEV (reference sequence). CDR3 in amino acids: CASSLNRGPYGYTF. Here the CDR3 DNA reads TGTGCCAGCAGTTTAAACAGGGGACCCTATGGCTACACCTTC.

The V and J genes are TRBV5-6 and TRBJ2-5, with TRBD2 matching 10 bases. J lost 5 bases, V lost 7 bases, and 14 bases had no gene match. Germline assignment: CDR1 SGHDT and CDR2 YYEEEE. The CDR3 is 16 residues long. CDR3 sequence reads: CASGPLAGDKRETQYF. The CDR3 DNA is TGTGCCAGCGGCCCCCTAGCGGGAGACAAGCGGGAGACCCAGTACTTC.

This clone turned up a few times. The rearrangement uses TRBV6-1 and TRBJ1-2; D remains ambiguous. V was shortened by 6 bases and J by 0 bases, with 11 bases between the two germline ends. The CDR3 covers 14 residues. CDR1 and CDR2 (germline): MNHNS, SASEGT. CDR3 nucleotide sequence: TGTGCCAGCAGGGGGAAAGGGTCTAACTATGGCTACACCTTC. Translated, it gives CASRGKGSNYGYTF.

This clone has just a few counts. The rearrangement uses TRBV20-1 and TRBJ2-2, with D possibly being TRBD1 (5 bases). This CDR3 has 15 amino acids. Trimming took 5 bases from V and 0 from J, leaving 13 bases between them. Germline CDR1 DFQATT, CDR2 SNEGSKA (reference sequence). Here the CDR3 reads CSAARQGANTGELFF. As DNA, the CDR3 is TGCAGTGCTGCCCGCCAGGGCGCGAACACCGGGGAGCTGTTTTTT.

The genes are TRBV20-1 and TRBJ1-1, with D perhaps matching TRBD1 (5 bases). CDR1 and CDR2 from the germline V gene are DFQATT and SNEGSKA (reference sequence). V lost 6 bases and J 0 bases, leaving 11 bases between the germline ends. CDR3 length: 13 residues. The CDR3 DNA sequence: TGCAGTGCAGTAAGACAGCTGAACACTGAAGCTTTCTTT. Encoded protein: CSAVRQLNTEAFF.

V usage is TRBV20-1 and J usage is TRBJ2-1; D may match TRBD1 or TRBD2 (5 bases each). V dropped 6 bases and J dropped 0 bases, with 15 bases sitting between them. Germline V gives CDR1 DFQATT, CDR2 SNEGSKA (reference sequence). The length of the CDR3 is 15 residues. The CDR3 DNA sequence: TGCAGTGCCATTGATCCCGGGGCCTCCTACAATGAGCAGTTCTTC. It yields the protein CSAIDPGASYNEQFF.

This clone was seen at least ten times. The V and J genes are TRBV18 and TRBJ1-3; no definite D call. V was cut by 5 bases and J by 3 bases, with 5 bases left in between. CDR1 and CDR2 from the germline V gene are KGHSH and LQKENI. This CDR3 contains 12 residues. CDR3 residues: CASSEGGNTIYF. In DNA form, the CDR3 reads TGTGCCAGCTCAGAGGGTGGAAACACCATATATTTT.

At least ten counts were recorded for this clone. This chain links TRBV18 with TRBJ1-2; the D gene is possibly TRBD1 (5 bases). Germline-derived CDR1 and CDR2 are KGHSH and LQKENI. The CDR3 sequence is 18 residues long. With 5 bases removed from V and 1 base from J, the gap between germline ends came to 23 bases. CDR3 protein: CASSGLQGPPILNYGYTF. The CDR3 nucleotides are TGTGCCAGCTCAGGCCTGCAGGGCCCTCCGATACTTAACTATGGCTACACCTTC.

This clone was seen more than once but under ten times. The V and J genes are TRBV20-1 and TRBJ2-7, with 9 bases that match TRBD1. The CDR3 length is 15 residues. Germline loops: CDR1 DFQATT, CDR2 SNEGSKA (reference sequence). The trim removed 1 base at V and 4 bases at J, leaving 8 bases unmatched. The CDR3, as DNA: TGCAGTGCTAGAGGACACCGGGACAGGGTTTACGAGCAGTACTTC. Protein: CSARGHRDRVYEQYF.

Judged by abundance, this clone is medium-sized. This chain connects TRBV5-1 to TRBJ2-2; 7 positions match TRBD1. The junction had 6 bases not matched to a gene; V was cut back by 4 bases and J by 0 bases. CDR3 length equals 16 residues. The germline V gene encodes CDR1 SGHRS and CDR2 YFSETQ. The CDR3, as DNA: TGCGCCAGCAGCCTGACCGGGACAGCGAACACCGGGGAGCTGTTTTTT. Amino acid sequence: CASSLTGTANTGELFF.

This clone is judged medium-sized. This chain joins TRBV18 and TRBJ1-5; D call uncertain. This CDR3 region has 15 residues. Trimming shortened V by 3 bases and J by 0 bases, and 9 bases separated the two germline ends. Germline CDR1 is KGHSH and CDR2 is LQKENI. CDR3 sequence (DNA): TGTGCCAGCTCACCGAGTCAGCTTAGCAATCAGCCCCAGCATTTT. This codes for CASSPSQLSNQPQHF.

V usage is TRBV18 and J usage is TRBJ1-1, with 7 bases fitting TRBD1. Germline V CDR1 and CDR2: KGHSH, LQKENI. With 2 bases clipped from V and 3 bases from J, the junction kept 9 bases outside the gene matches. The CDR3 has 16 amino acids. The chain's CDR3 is CASSPLPTGSDTEAFF. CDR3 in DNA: TGTGCCAGCTCACCATTGCCGACAGGGTCTGACACTGAAGCTTTCTTT.

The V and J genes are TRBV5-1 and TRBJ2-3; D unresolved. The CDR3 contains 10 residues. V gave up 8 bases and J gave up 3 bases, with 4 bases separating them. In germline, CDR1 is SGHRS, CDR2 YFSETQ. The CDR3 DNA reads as TGCGCCAGGACGACAGATACGCAGTATTTT. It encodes CARTTDTQYF.

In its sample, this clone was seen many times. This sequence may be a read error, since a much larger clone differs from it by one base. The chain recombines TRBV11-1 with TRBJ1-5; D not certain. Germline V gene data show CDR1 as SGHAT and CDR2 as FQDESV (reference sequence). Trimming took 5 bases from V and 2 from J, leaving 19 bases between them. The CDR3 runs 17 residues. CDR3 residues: CASSPLPAGTGNQPQHF. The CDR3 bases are TGTGCCAGCAGCCCACTACCGGCGGGAACGGGCAATCAGCCCCAGCATTTT. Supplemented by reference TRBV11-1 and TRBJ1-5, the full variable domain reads EAEVAQSPRYKITEKSQAVAFWCDPISGHATLYWYRQILGQGPELLVQFQDESVVDDSQLPKDRFSAERLKGVDSTLKIQPAELGDSAMYLCASSPLPAGTGNQPQHFGDGTRLSIL.

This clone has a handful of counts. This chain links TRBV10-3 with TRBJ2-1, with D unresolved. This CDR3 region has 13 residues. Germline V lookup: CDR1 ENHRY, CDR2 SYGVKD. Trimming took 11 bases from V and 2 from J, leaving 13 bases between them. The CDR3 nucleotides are TGTGCCCATTCTACCACACCCTACAATGAGCAGTTCTTC. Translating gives CAHSTTPYNEQFF.

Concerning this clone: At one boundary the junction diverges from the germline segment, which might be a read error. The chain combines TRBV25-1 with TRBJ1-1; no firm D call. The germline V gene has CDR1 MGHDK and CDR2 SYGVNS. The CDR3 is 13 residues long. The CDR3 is CASRGKGGTEDFF. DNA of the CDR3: TGTGCCAGCAGAGGAAAGGGAGGAACTGAAGATTTCTTT.

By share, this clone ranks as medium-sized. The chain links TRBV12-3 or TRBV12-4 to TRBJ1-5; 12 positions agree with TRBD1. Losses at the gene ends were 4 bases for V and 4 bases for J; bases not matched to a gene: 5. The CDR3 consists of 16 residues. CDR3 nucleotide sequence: TGTGCCAGCAGTTGGGGGACAGGGGGCGGGAATCAGCCCCAGCATTTT. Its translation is CASSWGTGGGNQPQHF.

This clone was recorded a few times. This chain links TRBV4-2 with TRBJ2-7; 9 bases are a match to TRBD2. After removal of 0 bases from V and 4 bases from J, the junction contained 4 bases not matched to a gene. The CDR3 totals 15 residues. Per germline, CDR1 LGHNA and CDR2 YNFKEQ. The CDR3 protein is CASSQDMREGYEQYF. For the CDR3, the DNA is TGTGCCAGCAGCCAAGATATGCGGGAGGGTTACGAGCAGTACTTC.

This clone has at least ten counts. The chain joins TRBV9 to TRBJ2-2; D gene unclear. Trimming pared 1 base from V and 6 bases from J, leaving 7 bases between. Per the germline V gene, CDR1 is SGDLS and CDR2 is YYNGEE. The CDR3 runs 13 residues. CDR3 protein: CASSVLPPGELFF. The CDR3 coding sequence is TGTGCCAGCAGCGTACTCCCTCCCGGGGAGCTGTTTTTT.